This T cell receptor beta chain was sequenced for a study of blood T cell repertoires in COVID-19 (dated by TCRdb to 2018 to 2020). About the study as a whole: Collaborator samples came from the United States, Italy and Spain and covered acute and convalescent phases of COVID-19. The material from the prospective study consisted of cDNA or gDNA derived from T cells, B-cell-depleted T cells, or PBMCs. The samples were drawn from two sources: the first 160 participants of the ongoing ImmuneRACE study, and some 1,300 subjects contributed by 6 global collaborators. The sample metadata nearly always contained a de-identified subject ID, COVID-19 status, age in years and sex. Deeply sampled blood TCRbeta repertoires from subjects exposed to, actively infected with, or recovered from COVID-19 were included in the dataset. Where available, HLA class I and class II types were taken from metadata supplied by the sample provider and were not determined by assay-based typing. The repertoires were made available in a free public database intended to serve as a resource for research on the immune response to SARS-CoV-2. Beyond this particular receptor, the publication reports: The amount of clinical and demographic metadata varied by source and participant and was provided uncurated.

V is reduced by 1 base and J by 2 bases, leaving a spacing of 11 bases between them. The CDR3 spans 15 residues, from the cysteine through the phenylalanine. The only DNA kept is the CDR3, 45 bases in frame from the first base. According to the germline V gene, CDR1 reads MNHNS and CDR2 reads SASEGT. The immunoSEQ Assay, a bias-controlled multiplex PCR, was used to amplify TCRbeta CDR3 regions from genomic DNA. Per the original workflow: The number of nucleated cells in each sample was estimated by amplification of reference gene primers within the assay. To quantify the absolute abundance of each unique TCRbeta CDR3 rearrangement, sequence reads were collapsed and filtered. For each sample, productive Simpson clonality was calculated as the square root of Simpson's diversity index over productive rearrangements. TCRdb retrieved this table from immuneACCESS and kept in-frame rearrangements only. Not all clones are present; in checked studies, unresolved V genes account for under half, and no reason is known for the remainder. From that table come the V and J calls and clone size; the DNA was used to work out D and trimming. Recorded for this sample are 100,000 to 150,000 clones; 88% of them occurred a single time. The ten top clones hold over 1.5% of the sample.

In its sample, this clone was seen a few times. No cognate antigen has been identified for it. Within one base of it there is no much larger clone, and no base qualities were kept. Whole blood was collected in K2EDTA tubes by collaborating institutions according to the institutions' own protocols. For TCRbeta analysis, collaborators shipped samples as frozen whole blood, isolated PBMCs, or DNA extracted from either of those sample types. Sequenced input: peripheral blood. This TCR was sampled from a human donor in a cohort sampled during active COVID-19. The rearrangement joined TRBV6-1 to TRBJ2-5, and perhaps TRBD1 as D gene, on 6 matching bases. The CDR3 reads as follows: CASSEGGRHQETQYF. In nucleotide form, the sequence is TGTGCCAGCAGTGAAGGGGGGCGCCATCAAGAGACCCAGTACTTC.